This is a list of T cell receptor beta chains from one sample in a study of blood T cell repertoires in COVID-19. The assay was immunoSEQ multiplex PCR, and TCRdb's table has in-frame clones only and misses some. The table records roughly 300,000 clones, roughly 86% of them present only once. The sequenced sample consisted of peripheral blood. The source is a woman aged 45-60 years who had recovered from COVID-19. The CDR3 runs from the conserved cysteine through the conserved F or W. A D gene is named only where the DNA matches it firmly. A row's size may be missing; if present it is once, few, many or a size class.

cdr3_aa,cdr3_nt,v_call,clone_size,d_call,j_call
CASSETNLNTEAFF,TGCGCCAGCAGCGAGACAAATCTGAACACTGAAGCTTTCTTT,TRBV5-1,-,-,TRBJ1-1
CASSRGTGANYGYTF,TGTGCCAGCAGCAGGGGGACAGGAGCTAACTATGGCTACACCTTC,TRBV5-4,-,TRBD1,TRBJ1-2
CASSTARQGSTGNTIYF,TGCGCCAGCAGCACCGCTAGACAGGGATCGACTGGAAACACCATATATTTT,TRBV5-1,-,TRBD1,TRBJ1-3
CASSLVGGMTGVFYEQYF,TGTGCCAGCAGCTTAGTGGGGGGAATGACAGGGGTCTTCTACGAGCAGTACTTC,TRBV7-9,-,TRBD1,TRBJ2-7
CASSLAGYNNEQFF,TGTGCCAGCAGCTTAGCGGGGTATAACAATGAGCAGTTCTTC,TRBV7-3,-,-,TRBJ2-1
CASSVGRNNSPLHF,TGTGCCAGCAGCGTGGGGCGGAATAATTCACCCCTCCACTTT,TRBV9,-,-,TRBJ1-6
CATSDLTSVGGNEQFF,TGTGCCACCAGTGACCTTACTAGTGTCGGTGGCAATGAGCAGTTCTTC,TRBV24-1,-,-,TRBJ2-1
CASSLDDRTQYF,TGTGCCAGCAGCTTAGACGATAGGACCCAGTACTTC,TRBV7-9,-,-,TRBJ2-5
CASSSRDRGNEKLFF,TGTGCCAGCAGCTCGCGGGACAGGGGAAATGAAAAACTGTTTTTT,TRBV11-2,once,TRBD1,TRBJ1-4
CASTRTGSSEAFF,TGTGCCAGCACCCGGACAGGGTCATCTGAAGCTTTCTTT,TRBV7-9,-,TRBD1,TRBJ1-1
CASSEGTDYWRYGYTF,TGTGCCAGCAGTGAAGGGACAGACTATTGGAGGTATGGCTACACCTTC,TRBV6-1,-,-,TRBJ1-2